The 17 T cell receptor beta chains below come from one sample, sequenced in a study of T cells in Graves' hyperthyroidism and ophthalmopathy. The investigators amplified TCR beta CDR3 regions from RNA transcripts. The study used the HTBI primer set for a first-round RT-PCR of the TCR CDR3. Via MiXCR, TCRdb re-called the multiplex PCR reads, giving one row per CDR3 protein. The sample consists of approximately 250,000 distinct CDR3 sequences, about 24% of them appearing once. The sequenced sample consisted of blood. These receptors came from a woman aged 40 to 49 with Graves' ophthalmopathy.

The V and J genes are TRBV12-3 or TRBV12-4 and TRBJ2-7; 9 positions match TRBD2. J was trimmed by 2 bases and V by 6 bases; bases with no gene match: 5. This CDR3 contains 14 residues. The CDR3 protein is CASRVSGSAYEQYF. The CDR3 nucleotides are TGTGCCAGCAGAGTTAGCGGGAGTGCCTACGAGCAGTACTTC.

This clonotype was counted at least ten times. This sequence joins TRBV7-2 and TRBJ1-1, with D uncertain. V was shortened by 1 base and J by 0 bases, with 9 bases between the two germline ends. Germline assignment: CDR1 SGHTA and CDR2 FQGNSA. The CDR3 loop spans 15 amino acids. The CDR3 coding sequence is TGTGCCAGCAGCTTAGTCGGAGACCTGAACACTGAAGCTTTCTTT. Translating gives CASSLVGDLNTEAFF.

In regard to this clonotype: It may be a read error: a sequence one base away is much more abundant. The V gene is TRBV7-9, the J gene TRBJ2-7; D gene ambiguous. The CDR3 consists of 15 residues. V dropped 5 bases and J dropped 2 bases, with 16 bases sitting between them. Per germline, CDR1 SEHNR and CDR2 FQNEAQ (reference sequence). CDR3 sequence: CASSPFVGSPYEQYF. The CDR3 bases are TGTGCCAGCAGCCCCTTTGTGGGATCGCCCTACGAGCAGTACTTC.

This clonotype showed up many times. This chain connects TRBV18 to TRBJ2-7, with TRBD2 identical over 9 bases. There are 14 residues in the CDR3. Germline lookup yields CDR1 KGHSH and CDR2 LQKENI. V lost 0 bases to trimming and J lost 6 bases; unmatched junction nucleotides: 3. CDR3 DNA: TGTGCCAGCTCACCACCGCGGCGGGAGGGCGAGCAGTACTTC. Protein product: CASSPPRREGEQYF.

This clonotype was counted many times. The rearrangement joins TRBV20-1 to TRBJ2-4, with D perhaps given as TRBD1 or TRBD2 (7 bases each). Trimming left V 3 bases short and J 7 bases short, with 19 bases between. CDR1 and CDR2 from the germline V gene are DFQATT and SNEGSKA (reference sequence). The CDR3 sequence is 15 residues long. In DNA, the CDR3 is TGCAGTGCTAGGGCAGGGGGAGGGCCTGGGAACATTCAGTACTTC. Protein sequence: CSARAGGGPGNIQYF.

Many counts were recorded for this clonotype. The CDR3 sequence: CASSIPSVSSGNTIYF. CDR3 bases: TGTGCCAGTAGTATCCCAAGCGTATCCTCTGGAAACACCATATATTTT. This chain links TRBV19 with TRBJ1-3; D call uncertain. The CDR3 length is 16 residues. Germline CDR1 is LNHDA and CDR2 is SQIVND (reference sequence). Between the trimmed V and J ends, which lost 3 bases and 0 bases, there was a span of 12 bases.

There are many counts of this clonotype. The V gene is TRBV7-9, the J gene TRBJ1-1, with D uncertain. There are 13 residues in the CDR3. Trimming cost V 3 bases and J 4 bases, with 9 bases left between them. CDR1 SEHNR and CDR2 FQNEAQ come from the germline V gene (reference sequence). The CDR3 here is CASSFGVGTEAFF. Here the CDR3 DNA reads TGTGCCAGCAGCTTCGGGGTAGGCACTGAAGCTTTCTTT.

The table lists this clonotype with many counts. V gene TRBV27 combines with J gene TRBJ1-5; D possibly corresponds to TRBD1 (5 bases). Germline assignment: CDR1 MNHEY and CDR2 SMNVEV (reference sequence). The ends were cut back, 7 bases at V and 2 bases at J, with 6 bases in the middle. CDR3 length: 12 residues. CDR3 bases: TGTGCCAGCACGACAGGCAATCAGCCCCAGCATTTT. This translates into CASTTGNQPQHF.

This clonotype was found many times. The chain has TRBV12-3 or TRBV12-4 and TRBJ2-5; D may be TRBD1 or TRBD2 (6 bases each). The CDR3 covers 14 residues. Trimming removed 2 bases from V and 5 bases from J, with 12 bases in between. Written as DNA, the CDR3 is TGTGCCAGCAGTTTATCGGGGGCAGGGGAGACCCAGTACTTC. Translated, it gives CASSLSGAGETQYF.

This clonotype was counted only a few times. The chain recombines TRBV30 with TRBJ1-2, with D perhaps TRBD1 (5 bases). This CDR3 spans 16 amino acids. Trimming took 3 bases from V and 4 from J, leaving 21 bases between them. The germline V gene has CDR1 GTSNPN and CDR2 SVGIG (reference sequence). This CDR3 is CAWSKFVTPGAYGYTF. The CDR3 DNA follows: TGTGCCTGGAGCAAATTCGTGACCCCCGGGGCCTATGGCTACACCTTC.

In its sample, this clonotype was seen many times. V usage is TRBV20-1 and J usage is TRBJ2-7, with 7 bases lining up with TRBD2. The CDR3 totals 15 residues. Germline CDR1 and CDR2: DFQATT and SNEGSKA (reference sequence). J gave up 0 bases and V 3 bases, and 8 bases lay outside the gene matches. CDR3 sequence (DNA): TGCAGTGCTAGTCGTTCACTAGCGTCCTCCTACGAGCAGTACTTC. Its translation is CSASRSLASSYEQYF.

On this clonotype itself: This may be a read error: a much more frequent sequence differs by one nucleotide. The DNA of the CDR3 is TGTGCCAGCAGCGTAGACGGGGGAACCAATGGCTACACCTTC. Translation gives CASSVDGGTNGYTF. The chain couples TRBV9 to TRBJ1-2, with D maybe TRBD1 (5 bases). The germline gives CDR1 SGDLS, CDR2 YYNGEE. Trimming took off 0 bases at V and 6 bases at J, with 12 bases between the two ends. The CDR3 length is 14 residues.

Regarding this clonotype: A read error may produce the germline difference seen at one junction end. This chain links TRBV24-1 with TRBJ2-5, with 7 bases fitting TRBD1. CDR1 KGHDR and CDR2 SFDVKD come from the germline V gene. CDR3 length equals 15 residues. CDR3 in DNA: TGTGCCACCAGTGATTTGTCGACAGGGAAAGAGACCCCGTACTTC. Translation: CATSDLSTGKETPYF.

The J gene is TRBJ1-6, the V gene TRBV5-1, with 10 bases identical to TRBD1. Germline-derived CDR1 and CDR2 are SGHRS and YFSETQ. This CDR3 spans 17 amino acids. V trimming: 4 bases; J trimming: 4 bases; junction bases outside the gene matches: 8. CDR3 sequence (DNA): TGCGCCAGCAGCCCCCGGACAGGGGGACCTTATAATTCACCCCTCCACTTT. Protein product: CASSPRTGGPYNSPLHF.

This clonotype was seen only once. This chain connects TRBV30 to TRBJ1-1, with a possible D match to TRBD1 (5 bases). The V gene lost 5 bases and the J gene lost 2 bases, with 12 bases spanning the gap. CDR1 and CDR2 (germline): GTSNPN, SVGIG (reference sequence). The CDR3 loop spans 13 amino acids. The CDR3 here is CAWAVGDNTEAFF. The CDR3 nucleotides read TGTGCCTGGGCGGTGGGGGATAACACTGAAGCTTTCTTT. Combining the CDR3 with reference TRBV30 and TRBJ1-1 gives the whole variable domain SQTIHQWPATLVQPVGSPLSLECTVEGTSNPNLYWYRQAAGRGLQLLFYSVGIGQISSEVPQNLSASRPQDRQFILSSKKLLLSDSGFYLCAWAVGDNTEAFFGQGTRLTVV.

This clonotype occurred many times. The CDR3 protein is CASSIWRGQGGYEQYF. CDR3 DNA: TGTGCCAGTAGTATTTGGAGGGGACAGGGCGGCTACGAGCAGTACTTC. The J gene is TRBJ2-7, the V gene TRBV19; the match to TRBD1 covers 9 bases. Germline trimming cut 3 bases from V and 3 bases from J; bases unmatched to any gene: 9. The germline V gene encodes CDR1 LNHDA and CDR2 SQIVND (reference sequence). This CDR3 contains 16 residues. The full variable domain, with the rest looked up from reference TRBV19 and TRBJ2-7, is DGGITQSPKYLFRKEGQNVTLSCEQNLNHDAMYWYRQDPGQGLRLIYYSQIVNDFQKGDIAEGYSVSREKKESFPLTVTSAQKNPTAFYLCASSIWRGQGGYEQYFGPGTRLTVT.

This clonotype was recorded at least ten times. The chain employs TRBV29-1 and TRBJ2-5; 9 bases align to TRBD1. The CDR3 spans 15 residues. Germline lookup yields CDR1 SQVTM and CDR2 ANQGSEA. Trimming took 5 bases from V and 1 from J; bases not matched to a gene: 8. The CDR3 sequence is CSVRDRDFFQETQYF. The CDR3 DNA reads TGCAGCGTTCGGGACAGGGATTTCTTCCAAGAGACCCAGTACTTC.